This TCR beta chain was profiled in a study of T-cell reconstitution after alpha-beta-depleted transplantation in children. Unique molecular identifiers were incorporated into the prepared TCRbeta library. TCRdb re-analysed the PCR reads in MiXCR, keeping a single row per CDR3 protein. The sample gives approximately 300,000 distinct CDR3 sequences, about 9.4% of which show up once; less than 9% is in the top ten. J lost 1 base, V lost 7 bases, and 5 bases had no gene match. Germline V gene data show CDR1 as SQVTM and CDR2 as ANQGSEA. This CDR3 region has 14 residues. The material was PBMCs, obtained before TCRalphabeta/CD19-depleted stem cell transplant. The sequence was obtained from a boy younger than two with acute myeloid leukemia, due to receive a stem cell transplant. The chain has TRBV29-1 and TRBJ2-2; 8 bases agree with TRBD1. CDR3 residues: CSADGTGNTGELFF. The DNA of the CDR3 is TGCAGCGCGGACGGGACAGGGAACACCGGGGAGCTGTTTTTT.